This T cell receptor beta chain came from a study of T cells in Graves' hyperthyroidism and ophthalmopathy. Amplification of TCR beta CDR3 regions used RNA as the template. Using the HTBI primer set, a first-round RT-PCR was run on the TCR CDR3. TCRdb processed the multiplex PCR reads anew with MiXCR; each CDR3 protein has one entry. Of some 250,000 distinct CDR3 sequences in the sample, less than 15% were seen once. Germline CDR1 and CDR2: SEHNR and FQNEAQ (reference sequence). The CDR3 loop spans 13 amino acids. V shed 1 base and J shed 3 bases, with 6 bases lying between them. The origin of this receptor is a woman in her 40s with Graves' hyperthyroidism that later progressed to Graves' ophthalmopathy. The V and J genes are TRBV7-9 and TRBJ2-5, with D uncertain. Material for sequencing was blood. DNA for the CDR3: TGTGCCAGCAGCTTAGGAGTTGAAGAGACCCAGTACTTC. Translating it yields CASSLGVEETQYF. The variable domain in full, with the rest retrieved from reference TRBV7-9 and TRBJ2-5, is DTGVSQNPRHKITKRGQNVTFRCDPISEHNRLYWYRQTLGQGPEFLTYFQNEAQLEKSRLLSDRFSAERPKGSFSTLEIQRTEQGDSAMYLCASSLGVEETQYFGPGTRLLVL.